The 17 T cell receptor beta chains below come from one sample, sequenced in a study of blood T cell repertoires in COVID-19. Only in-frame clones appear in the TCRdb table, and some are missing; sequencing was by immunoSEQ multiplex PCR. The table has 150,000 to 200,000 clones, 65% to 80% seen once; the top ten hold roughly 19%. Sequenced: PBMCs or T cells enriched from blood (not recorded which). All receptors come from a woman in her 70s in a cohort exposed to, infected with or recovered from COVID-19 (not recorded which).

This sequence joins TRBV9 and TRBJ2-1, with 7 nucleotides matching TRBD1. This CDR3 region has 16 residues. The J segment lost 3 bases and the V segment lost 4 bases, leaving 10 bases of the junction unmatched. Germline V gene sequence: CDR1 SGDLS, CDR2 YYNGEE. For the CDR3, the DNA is TGTGCCAGCAGCCCAAGAGGGGGCTCCTACTACAATGAGCAGTTCTTC. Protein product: CASSPRGGSYYNEQFF.

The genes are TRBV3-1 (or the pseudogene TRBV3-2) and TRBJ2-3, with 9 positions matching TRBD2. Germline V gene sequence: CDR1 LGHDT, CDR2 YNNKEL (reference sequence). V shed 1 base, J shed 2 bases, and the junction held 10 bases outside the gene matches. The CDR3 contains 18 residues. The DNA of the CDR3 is TGTGCCAGCAGCCAAGGACCGGCTAGCGGGACCCTCACAGATACGCAGTATTTT. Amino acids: CASSQGPASGTLTDTQYF.

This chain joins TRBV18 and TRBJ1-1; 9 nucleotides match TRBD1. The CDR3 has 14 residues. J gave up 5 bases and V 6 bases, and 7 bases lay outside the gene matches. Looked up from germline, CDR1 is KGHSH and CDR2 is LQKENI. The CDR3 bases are TGTGCCAGCTCCCGGGACAGGGACGGAACTGAAGCTTTCTTT. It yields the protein CASSRDRDGTEAFF.

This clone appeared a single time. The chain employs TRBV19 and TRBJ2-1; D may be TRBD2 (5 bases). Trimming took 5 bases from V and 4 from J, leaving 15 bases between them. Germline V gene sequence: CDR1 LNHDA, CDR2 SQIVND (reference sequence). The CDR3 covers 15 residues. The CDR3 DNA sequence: TGTGCCAGTAGTCTAGGAATAGCGCCATACAATGAGCAGTTCTTC. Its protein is CASSLGIAPYNEQFF.

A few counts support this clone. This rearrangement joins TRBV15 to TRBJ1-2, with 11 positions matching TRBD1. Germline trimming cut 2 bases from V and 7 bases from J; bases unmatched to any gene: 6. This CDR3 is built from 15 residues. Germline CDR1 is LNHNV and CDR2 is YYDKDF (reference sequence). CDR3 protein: CATSRLRDRGGGYTF. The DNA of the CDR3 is TGTGCCACCAGCAGACTCCGGGACAGGGGGGGTGGCTACACCTTC.

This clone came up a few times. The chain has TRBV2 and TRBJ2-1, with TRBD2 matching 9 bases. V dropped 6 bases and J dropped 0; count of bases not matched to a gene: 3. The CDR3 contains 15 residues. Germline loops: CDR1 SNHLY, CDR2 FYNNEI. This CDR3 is CASRLSGSSYNEQFF. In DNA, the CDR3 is TGTGCCAGCAGGCTTAGCGGGAGCTCCTACAATGAGCAGTTCTTC.

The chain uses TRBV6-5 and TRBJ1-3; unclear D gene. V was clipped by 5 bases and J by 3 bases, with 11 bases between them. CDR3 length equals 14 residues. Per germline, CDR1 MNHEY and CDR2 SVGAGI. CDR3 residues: CASSLLGLGNTIYF. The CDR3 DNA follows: TGTGCCAGCAGTCTCTTGGGCCTTGGAAACACCATATATTTT.

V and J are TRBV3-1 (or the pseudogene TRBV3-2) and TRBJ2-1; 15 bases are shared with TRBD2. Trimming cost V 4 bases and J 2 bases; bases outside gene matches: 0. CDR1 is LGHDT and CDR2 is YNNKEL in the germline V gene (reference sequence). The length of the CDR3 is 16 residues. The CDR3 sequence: CASSRTSGRAYNEQFF. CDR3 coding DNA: TGTGCCAGCAGCCGGACTAGCGGGAGGGCCTACAATGAGCAGTTCTTC.

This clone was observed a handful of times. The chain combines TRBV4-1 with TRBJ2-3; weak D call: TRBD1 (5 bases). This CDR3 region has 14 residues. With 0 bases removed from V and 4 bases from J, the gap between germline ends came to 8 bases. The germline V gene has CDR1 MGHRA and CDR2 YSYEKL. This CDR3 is CASSQDQGADTQYF. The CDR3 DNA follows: TGCGCCAGCAGCCAAGATCAAGGGGCAGATACGCAGTATTTT.

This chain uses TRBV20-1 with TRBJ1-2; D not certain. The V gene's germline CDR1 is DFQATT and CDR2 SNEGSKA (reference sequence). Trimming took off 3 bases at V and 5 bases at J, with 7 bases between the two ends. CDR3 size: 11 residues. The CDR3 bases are TGCAGTGCTAGTACCGGGTATGGCTACACCTTC. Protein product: CSASTGYGYTF.

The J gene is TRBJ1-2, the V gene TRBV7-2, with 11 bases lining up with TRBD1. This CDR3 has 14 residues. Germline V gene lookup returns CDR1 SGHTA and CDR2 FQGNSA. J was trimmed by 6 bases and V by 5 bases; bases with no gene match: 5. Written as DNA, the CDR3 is TGTGCCAGCAGCCCGGGGACAGGGGGACATGGCTACACCTTC. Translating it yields CASSPGTGGHGYTF.

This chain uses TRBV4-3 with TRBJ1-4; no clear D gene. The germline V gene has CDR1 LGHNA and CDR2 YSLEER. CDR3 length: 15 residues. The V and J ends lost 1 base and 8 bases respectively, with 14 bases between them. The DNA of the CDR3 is TGCGCCAGCAGCCAAGCCGGGCGGGTCAGAGAAAAACTGTTTTTT. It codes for CASSQAGRVREKLFF.

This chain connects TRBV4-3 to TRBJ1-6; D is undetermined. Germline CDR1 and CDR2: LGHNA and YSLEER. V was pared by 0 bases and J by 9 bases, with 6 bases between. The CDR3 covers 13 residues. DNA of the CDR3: TGCGCCAGCAGCCAAGAGGAGGGTTCACCCCTCCACTTT. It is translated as CASSQEEGSPLHF.

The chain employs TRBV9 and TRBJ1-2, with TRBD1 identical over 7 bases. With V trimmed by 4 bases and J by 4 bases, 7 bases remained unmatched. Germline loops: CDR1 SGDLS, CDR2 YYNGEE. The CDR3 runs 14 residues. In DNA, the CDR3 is TGTGCCAGCAGCCAGGTCGGACAGGCCTATGGCTACACCTTC. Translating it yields CASSQVGQAYGYTF.

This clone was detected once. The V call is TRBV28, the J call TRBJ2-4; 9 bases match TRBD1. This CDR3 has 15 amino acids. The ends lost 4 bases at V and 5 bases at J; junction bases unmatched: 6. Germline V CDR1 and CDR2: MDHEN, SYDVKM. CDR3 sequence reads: CASSSGGQGQNIQYF. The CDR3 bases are TGTGCCAGCAGTTCCGGGGGACAGGGTCAAAACATTCAGTACTTC.

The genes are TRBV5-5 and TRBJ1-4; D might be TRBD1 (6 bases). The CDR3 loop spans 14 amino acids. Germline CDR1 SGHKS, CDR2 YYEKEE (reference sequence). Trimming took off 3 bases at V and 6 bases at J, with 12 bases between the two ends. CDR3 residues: CASSYAGTYEKLFF. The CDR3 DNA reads TGTGCCAGCAGCTACGCCGGGACATATGAAAAACTGTTTTTT.

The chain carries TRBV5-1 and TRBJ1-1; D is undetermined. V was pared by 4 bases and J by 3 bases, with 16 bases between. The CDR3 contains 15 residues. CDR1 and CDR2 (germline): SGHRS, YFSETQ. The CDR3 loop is CASSQQPNPDTEAFF. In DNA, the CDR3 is TGCGCCAGCAGCCAACAGCCAAACCCCGACACTGAAGCTTTCTTT.